One sample yielded the 13 T cell receptor beta chains listed below, sequenced in a study of monozygotic twins with inflammatory bowel disease (dated by TCRdb to about 2019). The method was 5' RACE. These reads were obtained on an Illumina HiSeq 2500. After the reads were reprocessed by TCRdb, one entry was made per CDR3 protein sequence, with no DNA. The sample's table lists a count of roughly 170,000 distinct CDR3 sequences. The ten biggest clones cover around 7.2% of the sample. The sample consisted of blood. The receptors shown here come from a human donor with ulcerative colitis or Crohn's disease, or a healthy co-twin of an affected twin (not recorded which).

This chain's CDR3 is CSATGQFEQYF. V gene TRBV20-1 combines with J gene TRBJ2-7; TCRdb gives TRBD1 as the D gene, but with no DNA this cannot be confirmed. Per the germline V gene, CDR1 is DFQATT and CDR2 is SNEGSKA (reference sequence). CDR3 size: 11 residues.

The chain is built from TRBV7-2 and TRBJ2-1. This CDR3 is 12 amino acids long. CDR1 and CDR2 (germline): SGHTA, FQGNSA. The CDR3 reads CASSPTLDEQFF.

The chain recombines TRBV11-2 with TRBJ2-7; checking the TCRdb D call of TRBD2 is not possible without DNA. The CDR3 runs to 15 residues. Germline CDR1 and CDR2: SGHAT and FQNNGV. CDR3 protein: CASSFTSGASYEQYF.

The chain joins TRBV7-9 to TRBJ2-7; the D call of TRBD1 rests on TCRdb alone, since no DNA is present to check it. Per germline, CDR1 SEHNR and CDR2 FQNEAQ (reference sequence). The CDR3 has 14 amino acids. This CDR3 is CASSLGKGGVGQYF.

The CDR3 spells CAWNSRISNTEAFF. This sequence joins TRBV30 and TRBJ1-1. Germline V gene lookup returns CDR1 GTSNPN and CDR2 SVGIG (reference sequence). This CDR3 has 14 residues.

The rearrangement uses TRBV6-1 and TRBJ2-2; with no DNA, the TCRdb D assignment of TRBD2 cannot be verified. The CDR3 spans 17 residues. Germline CDR1 and CDR2: MNHNS and SASEGT. The CDR3 loop is CASSPLGGGLLSGELFF.

V and J are TRBV7-9 and TRBJ2-1; TCRdb's D call of TRBD2 is untestable without DNA. CDR1 is SEHNR, CDR2 FQNEAQ, per germline (reference sequence). This CDR3 is 14 amino acids long. The CDR3 loop is CASSFGLAPNEQFF.

CDR3 sequence reads: CASSYSRRGGATGELFF. The chain combines TRBV6-5 with TRBJ2-2; TCRdb's D call, TRBD2, is unchecked because there is no DNA. The CDR3 spans 17 residues. Germline CDR1 and CDR2: MNHEY and SVGAGI.

The CDR3 region is CASSILGAWGDHEQFF. The chain employs TRBV28 and TRBJ2-1; TCRdb proposes TRBD1, but this gene call is untestable without DNA. Germline-derived CDR1 and CDR2 are MDHEN and SYDVKM. This CDR3 is built from 16 residues.

The chain employs TRBV29-1 and TRBJ2-3; as DNA is missing, the TRBD1 call by TCRdb cannot be tested. CDR1 and CDR2 (germline): SQVTM, ANQGSEA. This CDR3 is 12 amino acids long. The CDR3 spells CSVRARADTQYF.

This chain uses TRBV11-2 with TRBJ2-5; checking the TCRdb D call of TRBD1 is not possible without DNA. The germline CDR1 and CDR2 sequences are SGHAT and FQNNGV. CDR3 length equals 15 residues. CDR3 protein: CASSLHDRAVETQYF.

The V and J genes are TRBV20-1 and TRBJ2-3; TCRdb selects TRBD1, and the lack of DNA leaves this call unchecked. The CDR3 totals 14 residues. Germline values: CDR1 DFQATT, CDR2 SNEGSKA (reference sequence). CDR3 loop: CSALQGGYTDTQYF.

This chain joins TRBV6-5 and TRBJ1-2; TCRdb's D gene call, TRBD1, goes unchecked for lack of DNA. The CDR3 spans 18 residues. CDR1 MNHEY and CDR2 SVGAGI come from the germline V gene. CDR3 amino acids: CASSYSKRTGAVRHGYTF.